The T cell receptor (beta chain) described here comes from a study of shared clonotypes between healthy human individuals. Whole-study context: Plates per donor: three CD4 naive, three CD4 memory, two CD8 naive, one CD8 memory.

The CDR3 is made up of 13 amino acids. Germline CDR1 is MDHEN and CDR2 is SYDVKM. Trimming took 5 bases from V and 4 from J, leaving 10 bases between them. The authors loaded 200 ng DNA, 28,000 or so T cell genomes, into sorted-subset replicate PCRs. The data were produced by immunoSEQ multiplex PCR, yet TCRdb's version contains in-frame clones alone and is incomplete. Here the sample spans over a million clones, approximately 70% being singletons. Whole-study results and caveats: Clonotype sharing among donors, it was expected, would be affected by sequencing depth.

Points on this clone: What it recognizes is unknown.

Sequenced sample: memory CD4+ T cells sorted from blood. As for subset: CD45RA-negative fraction. The TCR originated in a man between 18 and 35 years old in good health. V is TRBV28 and J is TRBJ2-3; D unresolved. In DNA, the CDR3 is TGTGCCAGCAGTCCCCCCGGGTCAGATACGCAGTATTTT. Encoded protein: CASSPPGSDTQYF. Full variable domain (remainder filled in from reference TRBV28 and TRBJ2-3): DVKVTQSSRYLVKRTGEKVFLECVQDMDHENMFWYRQDPGLGLRLIYFSYDVKMKEKGDIPEGYSVSREKKERFSLILESASTNQTSMYLCASSPPGSDTQYFGPGTRLTVL.